The rows below give T cell receptor beta chains drawn from one sample of a study of shared clonotypes between healthy human individuals. TCRdb keeps only in-frame clones here, not all; method: immunoSEQ multiplex PCR. This table holds around 100,000 clones, approximately 61% found once. Input material: memory CD8+ T cells sorted from blood. The receptors were gathered from a man aged 25-40 years in good health. Each CDR3 is given with its conserved first and last residue. D genes are given only for firm matches. Only some rows state a clone size, as once, few, many or a class for expanded clones.

TRBV7-9	TRBJ2-7	NA	TRBD2	CASSGSGNYEQYF	TGTGCCAGCAGCGGAAGCGGGAATTACGAGCAGTACTTC
TRBV28	TRBJ2-7	many	NA	CATTGSDYEQYF	TGTGCCACCACAGGGTCGGACTACGAGCAGTACTTC
TRBV7-3	TRBJ2-3	NA	TRBD2	CASSKLAEGVDTQYF	TGTGCCAGCAGCAAACTAGCGGAGGGGGTAGATACGCAGTATTTT
TRBV6-4	TRBJ2-1	NA	TRBD2	CASSFLAGAHEQFF	TGTGCCAGCAGTTTCCTAGCGGGAGCACATGAGCAGTTCTTC
TRBV7-9	TRBJ1-4	NA	TRBD1	CASSPLPGTDNEKLFF	TGTGCCAGCAGCCCACTACCCGGGACAGATAATGAAAAACTGTTTTTT
TRBV21-1	TRBJ2-2	few	NA	CASSKERGKTGELFF	TGTGCCAGCAGCAAAGAGAGGGGGAAGACCGGGGAGCTGTTTTTT
TRBV5-8	TRBJ2-1	few	TRBD2	CASSLGPGGPGNEQFF	TGTGCCAGCAGCTTGGGACCGGGAGGGCCTGGGAATGAGCAGTTCTTC
TRBV5-1	TRBJ1-1	NA	NA	CASRFSGADTEAFF	TGCGCCAGCAGGTTTTCCGGGGCGGACACTGAAGCTTTCTTT
TRBV9	TRBJ2-5	NA	NA	CASSRSGYQETQYF	TGTGCCAGCAGCCGTAGCGGATACCAAGAGACCCAGTACTTC
TRBV21-1	TRBJ2-3	once	NA	CASSASGTSGWILTDTQYF	TGTGCCAGCAGCGCCTCCGGGACTAGCGGGTGGATCCTAACAGATACGCAGTATTTT
TRBV6-4	TRBJ2-6	few	NA	CASSDGKAGEGANVLTF	TGTGCCAGCAGTGACGGAAAGGCAGGGGAAGGGGCCAACGTCCTGACTTTC
TRBV6-1	TRBJ2-1	NA	NA	CASPSTHNSYNEQFF	TGTGCCAGCCCTTCGACTCATAACTCCTACAATGAGCAGTTCTTC
TRBV6-6	TRBJ1-5	NA	NA	CASSYAYQPQHF	TGTGCCAGCAGTTACGCTTATCAGCCCCAGCATTTT
TRBV2	TRBJ1-2	NA	NA	CASSGRGLNYGYTF	TGTGCCAGCTCTGGGAGAGGACTTAACTATGGCTACACCTTC
TRBV27	TRBJ2-1	once	NA	CASSLWGREQFF	TGTGCCAGCAGTTTATGGGGGCGTGAGCAGTTCTTC
TRBV25-1	TRBJ2-7	NA	TRBD1	CASSRGLSYEQYF	TGTGCCAGCAGCAGGGGGCTGTCCTACGAGCAGTACTTC
TRBV6-5	TRBJ2-7	few	NA	CASRSGAYEQYF	TGTGCCAGCAGGTCAGGAGCCTACGAGCAGTACTTC
TRBV5-1	TRBJ2-2	NA	NA	CASSITVGTGELFF	TGCGCCAGCAGTATCACGGTGGGGACCGGGGAGCTGTTTTTT
TRBV15	TRBJ2-1	once	NA	CATSRDLSSHEQFF	TGTGCCACCAGCAGAGATCTAAGTAGCCATGAGCAGTTCTTC
TRBV9	TRBJ1-4	NA	NA	CASSPQGEKLFF	TGTGCCAGCAGCCCCCAAGGGGAAAAACTGTTTTTT
TRBV28	TRBJ2-7	NA	NA	CASSLYGLTVRYEQYF	TGTGCCAGCAGTTTATATGGGTTAACCGTTCGGTACGAGCAGTACTTC
TRBV29-1	TRBJ2-1	many	TRBD2	CSVEERAGGSHEQFF	TGCAGCGTTGAAGAAAGGGCGGGAGGTTCACATGAGCAGTTCTTC
TRBV6-6	TRBJ2-7	NA	NA	CASSDRLYEQYF	TGTGCCAGCAGTGACAGGCTCTACGAGCAGTACTTC
TRBV19	TRBJ2-7	many	NA	CASSITGGEQYF	TGTGCCAGTAGTATTACGGGTGGCGAGCAGTACTTC
TRBV20-1	TRBJ1-1	few	NA	CSAHDIRVGFF	TGCAGTGCACACGACATCAGGGTGGGTTTCTTT
TRBV28	TRBJ2-1	NA	TRBD2	CASSLAGRDNEQFF	TGTGCCAGCAGTCTAGCGGGGCGGGACAATGAGCAGTTCTTC
TRBV9	TRBJ2-7	NA	TRBD2	CASSAGGSLAEYEQYF	TGTGCCAGCAGCGCCGGGGGTAGTCTAGCGGAATACGAGCAGTACTTC
TRBV5-5	TRBJ2-3	NA	NA	CASSPGLITDTQYF	TGTGCCAGCAGCCCCGGACTAATCACAGATACGCAGTATTTT
TRBV7-3	TRBJ2-3	NA	NA	CASSLAPGTTDTQYF	TGTGCCAGCAGCTTAGCCCCGGGGACGACAGATACGCAGTATTTT
TRBV7-9	TRBJ2-3	NA	NA	CASSHSRYVVADTQYF	TGTGCCAGCAGCCACTCCCGGTATGTGGTTGCAGATACGCAGTATTTT
TRBV7-3	TRBJ2-3	NA	TRBD2	CASSLTGGAADTQYF	TGTGCCAGCAGCTTAACGGGAGGGGCCGCAGATACGCAGTATTTT
TRBV28	TRBJ2-3	NA	NA	CASTSQGITDTQYF	TGTGCCAGCACCTCGCAGGGGATCACAGATACGCAGTATTTT
TRBV4-1	TRBJ2-7	NA	NA	CASSQGEATYEQYF	TGCGCCAGCAGCCAAGGGGAGGCAACCTACGAGCAGTACTTC
TRBV27	TRBJ2-7	NA	NA	CASSLSGLGLTYEQYF	TGTGCCAGCAGTTTATCTGGGTTAGGGCTGACCTACGAGCAGTACTTC
TRBV27	TRBJ2-3	NA	TRBD1	CASRRDRTTDTQYF	TGTGCCAGCAGACGGGACAGGACCACAGATACGCAGTATTTT
TRBV6-4	TRBJ2-2	NA	NA	CASSDSESGELFF	TGTGCCAGCAGTGACTCCGAGTCCGGGGAGCTGTTTTTT
TRBV6-1	TRBJ2-1	NA	TRBD2	CASSEASSGYNEQFF	TGTGCCAGCAGTGAAGCCTCTAGCGGGTACAATGAGCAGTTCTTC
TRBV6-1	TRBJ2-7	NA	NA	CASSEPLVPYEQYF	TGTGCCAGCAGTGAACCTCTAGTGCCCTACGAGCAGTACTTC
TRBV11-2	TRBJ2-6	NA	NA	CASSSLEAGANVLTF	TGTGCCAGCAGCTCCTTAGAAGCGGGGGCCAACGTCCTGACTTTC
TRBV13	TRBJ2-7	many	NA	CASSLGRRVEEQYF	TGTGCCAGCAGCTTAGGCCGCCGAGTCGAGGAGCAGTACTTC
TRBV7-2	TRBJ1-1	NA	NA	CASSLAQGTEAFF	TGTGCCAGCAGCTTAGCGCAAGGGACTGAAGCTTTCTTT
TRBV29-1	TRBJ2-1	few	TRBD2	CSVEVRLADTEQFF	TGCAGCGTTGAAGTTCGGCTAGCGGACACTGAGCAGTTCTTC
TRBV19	TRBJ2-3	once	NA	CASSLWYTDTQYF	TGTGCCAGTAGTCTCTGGTACACAGATACGCAGTATTTT
TRBV27	TRBJ2-5	NA	NA	CASKFLSGKTQYF	TGTGCCAGCAAGTTCTTATCCGGCAAGACCCAGTACTTC
TRBV18	TRBJ2-1	NA	TRBD1	CASSPRRATGGDEQFF	TGTGCCAGCTCACCACGGCGCGCGACAGGGGGAGATGAGCAGTTCTTC
TRBV6-1	TRBJ1-1	NA	NA	CASSVSGYTEAFF	TGTGCCAGCAGTGTTTCTGGGTACACTGAAGCTTTCTTT
TRBV27	TRBJ1-5	NA	NA	CASSFQTNQPQHF	TGTGCCAGCAGTTTTCAGACCAATCAGCCCCAGCATTTT
TRBV7-3	TRBJ2-2	NA	NA	CASRPSVAGELFF	TGTGCCAGCAGACCGTCGGTCGCCGGGGAGCTGTTTTTT
TRBV5-6	TRBJ2-3	NA	TRBD1	CASSPGTGFYTQYF	TGTGCCAGCAGCCCCGGGACAGGGTTTTATACGCAGTATTTT
TRBV28	TRBJ2-1	NA	TRBD2	CASSLSTGLAYEQFF	TGTGCCAGCAGTCTTAGCACCGGACTAGCCTATGAGCAGTTCTTC
TRBV4-1	TRBJ2-1	NA	TRBD2	CASSHSGSSYNEQFF	TGCGCCAGCAGCCACAGCGGGAGCTCCTACAATGAGCAGTTCTTC
TRBV7-3	TRBJ2-1	NA	TRBD2	CASSFSAGGLYNEQFF	TGTGCCAGCAGCTTCTCAGCGGGAGGACTATACAATGAGCAGTTCTTC
TRBV11-2	TRBJ2-7	NA	NA	CASSPNYEQYF	TGTGCCAGCAGCCCTAACTACGAGCAGTACTTC
TRBV4-3	TRBJ2-1	few	NA	CASSQGTGLGNEQFF	TGCGCCAGCAGTCAAGGCACAGGGCTTGGTAATGAGCAGTTCTTC
TRBV27	TRBJ1-3	many	NA	CASRDQGRAGNTIYF	TGTGCCAGCAGGGATCAGGGACGAGCTGGAAACACCATATATTTT
TRBV7-6	TRBJ2-1	NA	NA	CASSRDRGSYNEQFF	TGTGCCAGCAGCAGGGACCGAGGCTCCTACAATGAGCAGTTCTTC